This TCR beta chain comes out of a study of T cell responses to AZD1222 COVID-19 vaccine. Profiled with immunoSEQ multiplex PCR; TCRdb holds only in-frame clones, not every one. The sample comprises tens of thousands of clones, 84% of which are singletons, and 9.8% rests with the top ten. About this clone itself: Antigen: not known.

General study results and limits: Possibly, clonal diversity was underestimated; donors were largely white British and included more females. The study reported that nearly half of spike-specific TCRs target unmutated variant regions. At study baseline, merely a handful of AZD1222 recipients were seropositive.

The length of the CDR3 is 15 residues. Germline lookup yields CDR1 MNHEY and CDR2 SMNVEV (reference sequence). The V gene end was trimmed by 6 bases and the J gene end by 4 bases; junction bases not matched to a gene: 9. This receptor was obtained from an adult in good health. The genes are TRBV27 and TRBJ1-5; 7 positions agree with TRBD1. Source: peripheral blood, taken on day 0 of AZD1222 vaccination. The DNA for the CDR3 is TGTGCCAGCAGGCAGACAGGGCTAGAGAATCAGCCCCAGCATTTT. As protein: CASRQTGLENQPQHF.